Presented here are 29 T cell receptor beta chains from one specimen sequenced in a study of post-analysis software for immune sequencing data. Each TCR beta cDNA library carried unique molecular identifiers. TCRdb redid the calling of the PCR reads with MiXCR, one entry per CDR3 protein. The top ten hold 25% to 35% of the sample, which has around 150,000 distinct CDR3 sequences, roughly 35% seen once. This specimen consisted of blood, obtained after autologous hematopoietic stem cell transplantation. Every receptor here comes from a girl between 10 and 17 years old with multiple sclerosis.

Only a few counts were recorded for this clonotype. The chain carries TRBV20-1 and TRBJ2-6; D ambiguous. Germline values: CDR1 DFQATT, CDR2 SNEGSKA (reference sequence). This CDR3 has 18 amino acids. V was cut by 0 bases and J by 0 bases, with 15 bases left in between. The CDR3: CSAREGAAANSGANVLTF. The DNA for the CDR3 is TGCAGTGCTAGAGAGGGTGCGGCAGCCAACTCTGGGGCCAACGTCCTGACTTTC.

This clonotype was seen repeatedly, ten times or more. The chain combines TRBV4-3 with TRBJ2-2, with D possibly TRBD2 on 6 matching bases. Germline-derived CDR1 and CDR2 are LGHNA and YSLEER. The CDR3 totals 16 residues. V lost 2 bases and J lost 4, with 14 bases in between. The CDR3 DNA reads as TGCGCCAGCAGCCAAAGATTCGGGGGAACCACCGGGGAGCTGTTTTTT. Encoded protein: CASSQRFGGTTGELFF.

This clonotype was counted only a few times. The chain uses TRBV20-1 and TRBJ2-1; either TRBD1 or TRBD2 may fit D (5 bases each). Trimming pared 0 bases from V and 3 bases from J, leaving 12 bases between. Germline CDR1 and CDR2: DFQATT and SNEGSKA (reference sequence). The CDR3 extends over 15 amino acids. The CDR3 bases are TGCAGTGCTAGAGATCCAGGGACCGACTACAATGAGCAGTTCTTC. Translated: CSARDPGTDYNEQFF.

This clonotype was picked up a small number of times. Here the CDR3 DNA reads TGCAGTGCTAGAGATCCTCGAGGTCAGCCCCAGCATTTT. It is translated as CSARDPRGQPQHF. The V call is TRBV20-1, the J call TRBJ1-5; D is unresolved. V shed 0 bases and J shed 6 bases, with 9 bases lying between them. The CDR3 spans 13 residues. Per germline, CDR1 DFQATT and CDR2 SNEGSKA (reference sequence).

This clonotype was seen a few times. V gene TRBV3-1 combines with J gene TRBJ1-6; perhaps TRBD1 as D (5 bases). The CDR3 sequence is 12 residues long. CDR1 LGHDT and CDR2 YNNKEL come from the germline V gene (reference sequence). V dropped 2 bases and J dropped 12 bases, with 8 bases sitting between them. Written as DNA, the CDR3 is TGTGCCAGCAGCCAACCGGGGGAACCCCTCCACTTT. Its translation is CASSQPGEPLHF.

This clonotype was observed a few times. V and J are TRBV13 and TRBJ2-1; TRBD1 agrees at 8 bases. J lost 7 bases, V lost 4 bases, and 6 bases had no gene match. Germline CDR1 is PRHDT and CDR2 is FYEKMQ (reference sequence). The CDR3 covers 14 residues. The CDR3 nucleotides are TGTGCCAGCAGCTCACGGACAGGGAGGAATGAGCAGTTCTTC. Amino acid sequence: CASSSRTGRNEQFF.

The chain links TRBV20-1 to TRBJ2-7, with no clear D. Germline V gives CDR1 DFQATT, CDR2 SNEGSKA (reference sequence). Trimming stripped 2 bases from V and 0 bases from J, with 8 bases between. The CDR3 length is 13 residues. DNA for the CDR3: TGCAGTGCTAGAAAGTCCGCCTCCTACGAGCAGTACTTC. This encodes CSARKSASYEQYF.

This clonotype came up a few times. The V and J genes are TRBV4-2 and TRBJ1-4; TRBD1 is a possible D gene (6 bases). Trimming cost V 3 bases and J 8 bases, with 19 bases left between them. Germline CDR1 LGHNA, CDR2 YNFKEQ. This CDR3 spans 16 amino acids. CDR3 in amino acids: CASSQFRDTRREKLFF. CDR3 nucleotide sequence: TGTGCCAGCAGCCAGTTCCGGGACACAAGACGGGAAAAACTGTTTTTT.

As regards this clonotype: This could be a read error, since a much larger clone is one nucleotide away. The CDR3 loop is CGARTVAQPQHF. The CDR3 DNA reads TGCGGTGCTAGAACTGTCGCTCAGCCCCAGCATTTT. The chain employs TRBV20-1 and TRBJ1-5; unclear D gene. The CDR3 totals 12 residues. Germline V gene data show CDR1 as DFQATT and CDR2 as SNEGSKA (reference sequence).

CDR3 bases: TGTGCCAGCAGCGTACCCGGAGGGGAGTACTGGACTACTCATCCCACAGATACGCAGTATTTT. Amino acid sequence: CASSVPGGEYWTTHPTDTQYF. The V gene is TRBV9, the J gene TRBJ2-3; D might be TRBD2 (6 bases). The CDR3 is made up of 21 amino acids. With 1 base removed from V and 2 bases from J, the gap between germline ends came to 29 bases. Germline-derived CDR1 and CDR2 are SGDLS and YYNGEE.

This clonotype occurred a few times. This chain links TRBV5-1 with TRBJ2-3; D is possibly TRBD2 (6 bases). Germline V gene data show CDR1 as SGHRS and CDR2 as YFSETQ. There are 18 residues in the CDR3. Between the trimmed V and J ends, which lost 0 bases and 1 base, there was a span of 18 bases. The CDR3 DNA is TGCGCCAGCAGCTTGGGACTAGAACCCCTCCCCGGCACAGATACGCAGTATTTT. It yields the protein CASSLGLEPLPGTDTQYF. Using reference TRBV5-1 and TRBJ2-3 for the parts outside the CDR3, the full variable domain is KAGVTQTPRYLIKTRGQQVTLSCSPISGHRSVSWYQQTPGQGLQFLFEYFSETQRNKGNFPGRFSGRQFSNSRSEMNVSTLELGDSALYLCASSLGLEPLPGTDTQYFGPGTRLTVL.

This clonotype turned up a few times. The DNA of the CDR3 is TGCAGTGCCATGACGGTGAACACTGAAGCTTTCTTT. As protein: CSAMTVNTEAFF. The V call is TRBV20-1, the J call TRBJ1-1; D gene uncertain. Trimming stripped 6 bases from V and 0 bases from J, with 8 bases between. CDR1 DFQATT and CDR2 SNEGSKA come from the germline V gene (reference sequence). This CDR3 has 12 amino acids.

The rearrangement uses TRBV5-1 and TRBJ2-5; 8 positions match TRBD1. Germline CDR1 is SGHRS and CDR2 is YFSETQ. V lost 0 bases and J lost 1; bases outside the gene matches: 5. The CDR3 spans 16 residues. DNA for the CDR3: TGCGCCAGCAGCTTGGCCGGGACAGGTCTCCAAGAGACCCAGTACTTC. This encodes CASSLAGTGLQETQYF.

The rearrangement links TRBV5-1 to TRBJ2-5; TRBD1 matches at 7 bases. V was pared by 4 bases and J by 3 bases, with 12 bases of the junction left unmatched. Germline values: CDR1 SGHRS, CDR2 YFSETQ. The CDR3 covers 16 residues. The CDR3 DNA reads TGCGCCAGCAGCCCCGGGTTCCGCCAGGGGGAAGAGACCCAGTACTTC. This codes for CASSPGFRQGEETQYF.

This chain links TRBV7-2 with TRBJ1-1; D not certain. Per the germline V gene, CDR1 is SGHTA and CDR2 is FQGNSA. This CDR3 contains 14 residues. V lost 2 bases, J lost 5 bases, and 12 bases lay in between. The CDR3: CASSLSRGGTEAFF. As DNA, the CDR3 is TGTGCCAGCAGCTTATCCCGGGGTGGTACTGAAGCTTTCTTT. The full variable domain, with the rest looked up from reference TRBV7-2 and TRBJ1-1, is GAGVSQSPSNKVTEKGKDVELRCDPISGHTALYWYRQSLGQGLEFLIYFQGNSAPDKSGLPSDRFSAERTGGSVSTLTIQRTQQEDSAVYLCASSLSRGGTEAFFGQGTRLTVV.

This clonotype was counted only a few times. Its ends do not fully match the called genes, so a read error is possible. The gene calls are TRBV6-5 and TRBJ1-2; D is undetermined. The V gene's germline CDR1 is MNHEY and CDR2 SVGAGI. The CDR3 contains 12 residues. CDR3 sequence: CASKDTNYGYTF. CDR3 coding DNA: TGTGCCAGCAAAGACACTAACTATGGTTACACCTTC.

The J gene is TRBJ2-6, the V gene TRBV20-1, with TRBD1 identical over 7 bases. This CDR3 contains 17 residues. V shed 6 bases, J shed 0 bases, and the junction held 11 bases outside the gene matches. Germline V CDR1 and CDR2: DFQATT, SNEGSKA (reference sequence). The CDR3 region has the DNA TGCAGTGCGCCTCGGACAGGTTTGGGCTCTGGGGCCAACGTCCTGACTTTC. It specifies CSAPRTGLGSGANVLTF.

CDR3 residues: CASTQDGGGYEQYF. The DNA of the CDR3 is TGTGCCAGCACCCAGGACGGAGGGGGCTACGAGCAGTACTTC. V gene TRBV12-3 or TRBV12-4 combines with J gene TRBJ2-4; D may match TRBD1 or TRBD2 (6 bases each). The J call may be in error: the DNA end matches TRBJ2-7 better. This CDR3 comprises 14 residues.

In this sample, this clonotype turned up a few times. This rearrangement joins TRBV6-6 to TRBJ1-1; unclear D gene. Germline V CDR1 and CDR2: MNHNY, SVGAGI (reference sequence). This CDR3 has 16 residues. V was shortened by 10 bases and J by 0 bases, with 21 bases between the two germline ends. CDR3 nucleotides: TGTGCCACCCATTCCCTAAGGCCGGGGATGAACACTGAAGCTTTCTTT. It specifies CATHSLRPGMNTEAFF.

Many counts were recorded for this clonotype. The chain is built from TRBV5-1 and TRBJ2-5; D is possibly TRBD1 (6 bases). CDR1 and CDR2 (germline): SGHRS, YFSETQ. The length of the CDR3 is 14 residues. The germline V and J ends were trimmed by 0 bases and 2 bases, with 8 bases remaining between them. CDR3: CASSLGQAQETQYF. The DNA of the CDR3 is TGCGCCAGCAGCTTGGGACAGGCACAAGAGACCCAGTACTTC.

This clonotype showed up just a few times. CDR3 DNA: TGCAGCGCAGGACAAAACTCCTACAATGAGCAGTTCTTC. This encodes CSAGQNSYNEQFF. The J gene is TRBJ2-1, the V gene TRBV29-1, with TRBD1 as a possible D gene (5 bases). Looked up from germline, CDR1 is SQVTM and CDR2 is ANQGSEA. The CDR3 is 13 amino acids. Trimming shortened V by 7 bases and J by 0 bases, and 10 bases separated the two germline ends.

The J gene is TRBJ2-2, the V gene TRBV29-1; D could derive from TRBD1 or TRBD2 (5 bases each). This CDR3 contains 14 residues. V lost 3 bases, J lost 5 bases, and 13 bases lay in between. The germline V gene encodes CDR1 SQVTM and CDR2 ANQGSEA. CDR3 bases: TGCAGCGTTGATACCGGGGCGAGGACCGGGGAGCTGTTTTTT. This encodes CSVDTGARTGELFF.

The gene calls are TRBV20-1 and TRBJ2-1; TRBD2 matches at 10 bases. Germline V gene data show CDR1 as DFQATT and CDR2 as SNEGSKA (reference sequence). After removal of 4 bases from V and 12 bases from J, the junction contained 12 bases not matched to a gene. The CDR3 loop spans 14 amino acids. CDR3 coding DNA: TGCAGTGCTATCTTAGCGGGAGGCAGCTATGGGCAGTTCTTC. As protein: CSAILAGGSYGQFF.

This clonotype was detected a few times. This sequence joins TRBV28 and TRBJ2-7; D gene unclear. Germline CDR1 and CDR2: MDHEN and SYDVKM. Between the trimmed V and J ends, which lost 2 bases and 7 bases, there was a span of 15 bases. The CDR3 length is 14 residues. The CDR3 region is CASSLLTNIGEQYF. The CDR3 bases are TGTGCCAGCAGTTTACTCACCAACATTGGGGAGCAGTACTTC.

The chain recombines TRBV13 with TRBJ2-1, with 7 bases aligning to TRBD1. This CDR3 comprises 13 residues. Losses at the gene ends were 5 bases for V and 8 bases for J; bases not matched to a gene: 6. CDR1 is PRHDT and CDR2 is FYEKMQ in the germline V gene (reference sequence). CDR3 DNA: TGTGCCAGCAGCCTTTACAGGGGCCATGAGCAGTTCTTC. It yields the protein CASSLYRGHEQFF. The full variable domain, its missing parts supplied by reference TRBV13 and TRBJ2-1, is AAGVIQSPRHLIKEKRETATLKCYPIPRHDTVYWYQQGPGQDPQFLISFYEKMQSDKGSIPDRFSAQQFSDYHSELNMSSLELGDSALYFCASSLYRGHEQFFGPGTRLTVL.

This clonotype is categorized as medium-sized. V is TRBV6-1 and J is TRBJ2-7; D remains unclear. Trimming took off 2 bases at V and 4 bases at J, with 6 bases between the two ends. The CDR3 is 12 amino acids. Germline CDR1 reads MNHNS; CDR2 reads SASEGT. CDR3 amino acids: CASSEPGYEQYF. CDR3 DNA: TGTGCCAGCAGTGAACCCGGATACGAGCAGTACTTC.

This chain uses TRBV6-5 with TRBJ2-5; D tentatively reads TRBD1 or TRBD2 (5 bases each). This CDR3 has 13 residues. V was shortened by 6 bases and J by 7 bases, with 15 bases between the two germline ends. Germline V gene lookup returns CDR1 MNHEY and CDR2 SVGAGI. The CDR3 reads CASSRDPLVTQYF. The CDR3, as DNA: TGTGCCAGCAGCCGGGACCCCCTTGTGACCCAGTACTTC.

This clonotype was seen a few times. The chain recombines TRBV18 with TRBJ2-1; 12 bases match TRBD1. CDR3 length equals 18 residues. Germline lookup yields CDR1 KGHSH and CDR2 LQKENI. With 2 bases clipped from V and 5 bases from J, the junction kept 10 bases outside the gene matches. The CDR3 loop is CASSPGTGGRYTDNEQFF. In nucleotides, the CDR3 is TGTGCCAGCTCACCAGGGACAGGGGGCAGATATACCGACAATGAGCAGTTCTTC.

This clonotype occurred once. The rearrangement links TRBV29-1 to TRBJ2-5; D gene unclear. The CDR3 spans 13 residues. Germline CDR1 is SQVTM and CDR2 is ANQGSEA. The ends were cut back, 0 bases at V and 11 bases at J, with 16 bases in the middle. The chain's CDR3 is CSVEDQGQTEQYF. The CDR3 DNA is TGCAGCGTTGAAGATCAAGGGCAGACTGAGCAGTACTTC.